This record concerns one TCR beta chain sequence. The antigen remains unidentified. Researchers ran the PCR with 60 Vbeta and 13 Jbeta primers. The data were produced by immunoSEQ multiplex PCR, yet TCRdb's version contains in-frame clones alone and is incomplete. The table includes 160,000 or so clones, roughly 80% detected once. Healthy bone marrow donors made up the donors. The data belong to a study of cytomegalovirus exposure and HLA in healthy donors. Germline CDR1 SGHDN, CDR2 FVKESK. The V and J ends lost 5 bases and 4 bases respectively, with 14 bases between them. The CDR3 extends over 14 amino acids. Broader study findings: Researchers counted around 170 TCR beta chains as cytomegalovirus-associated. Reported findings show TCR beta sequences accurately forecast HLA-A and HLA-B alleles in most subjects. Later, an analysis found that common viral pathogens appeared to be linked with several of the most significant clusters.

The receptor was derived from a man younger than 40 in good health and CMV-seronegative. The rearrangement links TRBV14 to TRBJ1-1; D call uncertain. The sample consisted of PBMCs. The CDR3 reads CASSTRALATEAFF. The CDR3 nucleotides read TGTGCCAGCAGCACGCGGGCCCTCGCCACTGAAGCTTTCTTT.